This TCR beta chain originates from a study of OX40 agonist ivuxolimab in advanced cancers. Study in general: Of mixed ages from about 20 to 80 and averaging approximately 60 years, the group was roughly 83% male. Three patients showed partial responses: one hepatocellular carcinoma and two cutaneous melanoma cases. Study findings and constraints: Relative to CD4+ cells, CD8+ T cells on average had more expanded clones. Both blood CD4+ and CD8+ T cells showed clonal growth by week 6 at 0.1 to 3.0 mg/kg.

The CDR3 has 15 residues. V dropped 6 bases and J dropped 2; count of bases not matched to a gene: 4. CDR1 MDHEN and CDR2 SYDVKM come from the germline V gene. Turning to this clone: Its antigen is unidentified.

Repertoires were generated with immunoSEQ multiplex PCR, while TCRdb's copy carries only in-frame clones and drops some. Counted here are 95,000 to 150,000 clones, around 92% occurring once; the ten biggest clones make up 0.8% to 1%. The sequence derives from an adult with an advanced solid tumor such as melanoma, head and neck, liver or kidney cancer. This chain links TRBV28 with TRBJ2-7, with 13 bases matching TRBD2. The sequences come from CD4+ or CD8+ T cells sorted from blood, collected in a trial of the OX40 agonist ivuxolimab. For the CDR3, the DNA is TGTGCCAGCAGCCGGACTAGCGGGGGTACCTACGAGCAGTACTTC. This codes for CASSRTSGGTYEQYF.